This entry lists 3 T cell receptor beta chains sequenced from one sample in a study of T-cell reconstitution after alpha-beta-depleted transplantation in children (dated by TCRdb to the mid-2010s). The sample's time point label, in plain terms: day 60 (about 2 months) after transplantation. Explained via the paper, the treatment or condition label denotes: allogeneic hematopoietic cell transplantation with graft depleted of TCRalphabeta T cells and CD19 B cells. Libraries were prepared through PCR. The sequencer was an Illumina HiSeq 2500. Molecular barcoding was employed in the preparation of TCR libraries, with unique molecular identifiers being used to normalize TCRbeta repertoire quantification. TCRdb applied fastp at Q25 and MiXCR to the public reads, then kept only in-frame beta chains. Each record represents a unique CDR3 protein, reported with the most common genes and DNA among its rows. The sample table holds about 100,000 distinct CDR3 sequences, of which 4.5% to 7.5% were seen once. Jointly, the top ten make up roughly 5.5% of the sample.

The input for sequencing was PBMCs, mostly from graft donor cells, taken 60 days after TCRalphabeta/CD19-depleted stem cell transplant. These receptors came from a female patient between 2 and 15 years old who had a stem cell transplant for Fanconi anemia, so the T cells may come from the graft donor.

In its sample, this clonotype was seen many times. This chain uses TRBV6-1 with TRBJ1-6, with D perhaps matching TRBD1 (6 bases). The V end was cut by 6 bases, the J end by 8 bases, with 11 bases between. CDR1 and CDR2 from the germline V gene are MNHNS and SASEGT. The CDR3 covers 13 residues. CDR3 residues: CASSRGMDSPLHF. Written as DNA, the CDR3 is TGTGCCAGCAGCAGGGGAATGGATTCACCCCTCCACTTT.

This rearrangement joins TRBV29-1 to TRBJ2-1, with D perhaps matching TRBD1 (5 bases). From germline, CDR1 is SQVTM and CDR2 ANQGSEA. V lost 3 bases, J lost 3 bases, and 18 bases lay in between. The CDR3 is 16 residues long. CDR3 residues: CSVDRAPVKSYNEQFF. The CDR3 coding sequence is TGCAGCGTTGACAGGGCCCCCGTAAAAAGCTACAATGAGCAGTTCTTC.

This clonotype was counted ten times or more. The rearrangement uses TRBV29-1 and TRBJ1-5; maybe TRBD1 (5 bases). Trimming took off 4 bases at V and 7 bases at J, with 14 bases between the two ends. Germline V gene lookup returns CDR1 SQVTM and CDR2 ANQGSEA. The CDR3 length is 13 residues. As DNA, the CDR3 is TGCAGCGTTGTGCAGGGCTTTGGGCAGCCCCAGCATTTT. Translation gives CSVVQGFGQPQHF.